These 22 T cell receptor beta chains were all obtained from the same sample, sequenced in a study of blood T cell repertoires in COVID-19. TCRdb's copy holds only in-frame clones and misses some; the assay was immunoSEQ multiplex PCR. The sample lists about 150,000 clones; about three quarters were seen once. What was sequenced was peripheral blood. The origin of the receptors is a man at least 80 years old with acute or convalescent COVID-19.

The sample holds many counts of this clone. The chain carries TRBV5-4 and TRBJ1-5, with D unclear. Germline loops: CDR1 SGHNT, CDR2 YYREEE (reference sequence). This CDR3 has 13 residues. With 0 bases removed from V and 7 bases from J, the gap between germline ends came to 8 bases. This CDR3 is CASSLDPSQPQHF. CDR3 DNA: TGTGCCAGCAGCTTGGACCCGAGCCAGCCCCAGCATTTT.

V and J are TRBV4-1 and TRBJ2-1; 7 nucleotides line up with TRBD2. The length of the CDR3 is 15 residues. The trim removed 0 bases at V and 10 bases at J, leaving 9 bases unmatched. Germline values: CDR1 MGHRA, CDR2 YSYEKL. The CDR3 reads CASSQEWGTGGEQFF. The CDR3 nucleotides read TGCGCCAGCAGCCAAGAATGGGGGACGGGAGGCGAGCAGTTCTTC.

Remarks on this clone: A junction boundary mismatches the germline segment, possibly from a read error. CDR3 DNA sequence: TGTGCCAGCAGCACTTCCACAGCTACGCAGTATTTT. Translation gives CASSTSTATQYF. The chain couples TRBV6-5 to TRBJ2-3, with D hard to call. Germline-derived CDR1 and CDR2 are MNHEY and SVGAGI. This CDR3 has 12 residues.

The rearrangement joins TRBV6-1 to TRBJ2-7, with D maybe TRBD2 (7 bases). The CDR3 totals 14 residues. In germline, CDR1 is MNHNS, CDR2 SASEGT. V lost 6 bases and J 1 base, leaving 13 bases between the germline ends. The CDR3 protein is CASREGRGSYEQYF. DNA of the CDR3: TGTGCCAGCAGGGAGGGGAGGGGGTCCTACGAGCAGTACTTC.

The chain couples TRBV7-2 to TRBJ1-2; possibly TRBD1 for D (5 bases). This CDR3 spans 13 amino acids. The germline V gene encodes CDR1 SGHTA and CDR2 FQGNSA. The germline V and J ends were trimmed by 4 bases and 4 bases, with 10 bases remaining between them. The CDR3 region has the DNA TGTGCCAGCAGCTCCAGGGATGTCTATGGCTACACCTTC. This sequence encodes CASSSRDVYGYTF.

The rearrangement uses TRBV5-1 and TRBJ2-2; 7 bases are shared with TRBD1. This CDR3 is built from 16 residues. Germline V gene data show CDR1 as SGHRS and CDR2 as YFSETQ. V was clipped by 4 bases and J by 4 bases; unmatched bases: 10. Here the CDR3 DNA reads TGCGCCAGCAGCCCCGACAGGGCCGCTGGCACCGGGGAGCTGTTTTTT. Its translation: CASSPDRAAGTGELFF.

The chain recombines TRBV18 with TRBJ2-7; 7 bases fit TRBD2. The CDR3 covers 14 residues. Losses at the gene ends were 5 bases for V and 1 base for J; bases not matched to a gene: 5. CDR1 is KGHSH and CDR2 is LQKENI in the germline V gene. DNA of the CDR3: TGTGCCAGCTCAGTAAAAGCGGGGTCCTACGAGCAGTACTTC. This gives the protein CASSVKAGSYEQYF.

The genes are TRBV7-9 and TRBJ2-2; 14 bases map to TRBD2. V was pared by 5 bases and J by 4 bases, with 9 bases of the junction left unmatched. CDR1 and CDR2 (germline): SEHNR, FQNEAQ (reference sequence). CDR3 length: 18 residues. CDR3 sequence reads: CASSGRLAGGRGTGELFF. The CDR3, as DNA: TGTGCCAGCAGCGGACGACTAGCGGGGGGGCGCGGCACCGGGGAGCTGTTTTTT.

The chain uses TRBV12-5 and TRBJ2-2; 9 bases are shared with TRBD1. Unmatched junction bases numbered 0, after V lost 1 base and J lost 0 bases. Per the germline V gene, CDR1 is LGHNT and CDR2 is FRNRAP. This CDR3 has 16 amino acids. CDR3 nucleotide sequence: TGTGCTAGTGGTTTGGGGACAGGGGCGAACACCGGGGAGCTGTTTTTT. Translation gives CASGLGTGANTGELFF.

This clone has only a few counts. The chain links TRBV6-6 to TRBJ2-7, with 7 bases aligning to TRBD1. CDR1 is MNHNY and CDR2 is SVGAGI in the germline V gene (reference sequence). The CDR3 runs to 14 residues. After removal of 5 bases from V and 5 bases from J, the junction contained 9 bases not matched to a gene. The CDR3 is CASSNRDSVNEQYF. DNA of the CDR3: TGTGCCAGCAGTAACCGGGACAGTGTCAACGAGCAGTACTTC.

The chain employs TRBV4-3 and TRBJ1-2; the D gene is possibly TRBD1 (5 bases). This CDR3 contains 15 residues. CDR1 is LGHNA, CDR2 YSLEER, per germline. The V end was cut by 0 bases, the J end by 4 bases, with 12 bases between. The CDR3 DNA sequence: TGCGCCAGCAGCCAAGAGGGCAGGGCGATCTATGGCTACACCTTC. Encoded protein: CASSQEGRAIYGYTF.

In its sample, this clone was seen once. The CDR3 coding sequence is TGTGCCAGCAGCGATAGAATCGGACAGGGGGGCTATGGCTACACCTTC. Protein sequence: CASSDRIGQGGYGYTF. The V call is TRBV7-9, the J call TRBJ1-2; 10 bases are shared with TRBD1. The CDR3 covers 16 residues. Trimming removed 5 bases from V and 4 bases from J; junction bases left unmatched: 10. Germline V gene lookup returns CDR1 SEHNR and CDR2 FQNEAQ (reference sequence).

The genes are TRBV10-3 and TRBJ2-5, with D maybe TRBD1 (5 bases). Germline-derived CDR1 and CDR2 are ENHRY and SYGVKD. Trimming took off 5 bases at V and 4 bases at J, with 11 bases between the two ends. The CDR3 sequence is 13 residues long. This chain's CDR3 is CAISPGGAETQYF. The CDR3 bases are TGTGCCATCAGTCCCGGTGGGGCAGAGACCCAGTACTTC.

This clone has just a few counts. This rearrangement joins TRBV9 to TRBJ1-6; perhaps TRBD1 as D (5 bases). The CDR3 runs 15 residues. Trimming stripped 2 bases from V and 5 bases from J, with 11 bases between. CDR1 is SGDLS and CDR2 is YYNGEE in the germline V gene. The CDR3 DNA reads TGTGCCAGCAGCGTCTCCACAGGACATAATTCACCCCTCCACTTT. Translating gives CASSVSTGHNSPLHF.

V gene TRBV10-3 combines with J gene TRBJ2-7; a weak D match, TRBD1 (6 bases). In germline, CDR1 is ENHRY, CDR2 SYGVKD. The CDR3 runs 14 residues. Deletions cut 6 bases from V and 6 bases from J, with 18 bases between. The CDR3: CAISDGQSRIEQYF. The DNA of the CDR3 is TGTGCCATCAGCGATGGACAGTCCCGGATCGAGCAGTACTTC.

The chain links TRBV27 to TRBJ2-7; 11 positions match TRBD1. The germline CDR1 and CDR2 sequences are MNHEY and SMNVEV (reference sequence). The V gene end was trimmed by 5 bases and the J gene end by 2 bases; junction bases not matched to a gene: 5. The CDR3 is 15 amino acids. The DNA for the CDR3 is TGTGCCAGCAGTACCCGGGACAGGGGGACCTACGAGCAGTACTTC. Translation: CASSTRDRGTYEQYF.

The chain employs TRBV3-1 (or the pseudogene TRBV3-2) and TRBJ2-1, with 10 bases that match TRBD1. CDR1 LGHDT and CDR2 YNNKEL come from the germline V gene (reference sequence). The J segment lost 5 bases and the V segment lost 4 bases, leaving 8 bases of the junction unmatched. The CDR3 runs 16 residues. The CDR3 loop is CASSLLGTGEHNEQFF. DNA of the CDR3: TGTGCCAGCAGCCTTCTCGGGACAGGGGAACACAATGAGCAGTTCTTC.

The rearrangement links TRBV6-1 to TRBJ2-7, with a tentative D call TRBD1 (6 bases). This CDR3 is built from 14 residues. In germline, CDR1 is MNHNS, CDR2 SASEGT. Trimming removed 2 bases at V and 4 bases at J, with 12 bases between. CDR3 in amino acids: CASSEPGQIYEQYV. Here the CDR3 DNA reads TGTGCCAGCAGTGAACCGGGACAAATTTACGAGCAGTACGTC.

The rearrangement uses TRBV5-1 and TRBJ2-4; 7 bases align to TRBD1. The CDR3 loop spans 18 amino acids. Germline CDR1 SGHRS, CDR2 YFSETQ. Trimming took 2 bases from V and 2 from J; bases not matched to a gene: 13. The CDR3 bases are TGCGCCAGCAGCTTTGATTCGCGGACAGGCGCGTCCAAAAACATTCAGTACTTC. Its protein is CASSFDSRTGASKNIQYF.

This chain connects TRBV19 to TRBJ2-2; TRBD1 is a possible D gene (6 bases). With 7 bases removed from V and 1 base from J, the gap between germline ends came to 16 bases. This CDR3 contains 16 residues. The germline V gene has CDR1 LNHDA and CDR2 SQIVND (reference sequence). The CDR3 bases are TGTGCCAGTACGGACCCCGGGACACAGAACACCGGGGAGCTGTTTTTT. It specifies CASTDPGTQNTGELFF.

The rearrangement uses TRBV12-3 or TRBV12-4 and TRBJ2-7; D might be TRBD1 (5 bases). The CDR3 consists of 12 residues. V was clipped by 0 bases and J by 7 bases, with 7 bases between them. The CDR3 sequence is CASSLAQGEQYF. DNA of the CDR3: TGTGCCAGCAGTTTAGCGCAGGGTGAGCAGTACTTC.

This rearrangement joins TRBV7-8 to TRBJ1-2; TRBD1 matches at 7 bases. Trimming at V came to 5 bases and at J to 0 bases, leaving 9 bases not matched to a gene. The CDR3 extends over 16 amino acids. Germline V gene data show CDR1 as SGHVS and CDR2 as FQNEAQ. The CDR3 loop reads CASSPDRVKANYGYTF. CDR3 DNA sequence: TGTGCCAGCAGCCCCGACAGGGTAAAAGCTAACTATGGCTACACCTTC.